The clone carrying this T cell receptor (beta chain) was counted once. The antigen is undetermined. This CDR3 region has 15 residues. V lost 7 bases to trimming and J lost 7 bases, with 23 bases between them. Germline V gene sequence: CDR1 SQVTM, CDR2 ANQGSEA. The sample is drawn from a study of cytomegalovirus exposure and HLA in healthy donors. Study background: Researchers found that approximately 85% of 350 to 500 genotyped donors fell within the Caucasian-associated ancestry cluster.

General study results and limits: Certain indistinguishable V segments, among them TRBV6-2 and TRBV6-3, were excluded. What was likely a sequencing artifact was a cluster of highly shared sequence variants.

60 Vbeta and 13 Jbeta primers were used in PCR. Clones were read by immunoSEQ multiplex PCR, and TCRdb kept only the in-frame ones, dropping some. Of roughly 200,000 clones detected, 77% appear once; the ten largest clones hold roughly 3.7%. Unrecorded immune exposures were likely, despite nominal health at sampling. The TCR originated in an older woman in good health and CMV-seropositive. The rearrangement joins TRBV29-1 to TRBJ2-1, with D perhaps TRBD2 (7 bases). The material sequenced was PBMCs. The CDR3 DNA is TGCAGCGGTGAGGGAATCGGGGGGCCGGGGAATGAGCAGTTCTTC. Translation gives CSGEGIGGPGNEQFF.